This TCR beta chain appears in the sequencing data of a study of T cell responses to AZD1222 COVID-19 vaccine. Study results and caveats: Two doses of AZD1222 preceded a rise in Spike-specific TCR breadth and depth. Distributed over spike, vaccine-associated CD4 TCRs predominated at 160-218 and 743-854. Without day 14 samples, only post-peak T cell repertoires were studied. White British ancestry dominated among donors, who included more females, and clonal diversity was possibly underestimated.

Data came from immunoSEQ multiplex PCR; TCRdb stores just in-frame clones and leaves some out. Of 90,000 to 120,000 clones in the sample, about 90% are singletons; the top ten hold less than 8%. In the case of this clone: Its antigen is still unknown.

The TCR was taken from an adult in good health. This material consisted of peripheral blood, taken on day 0 of AZD1222 vaccination.

CDR3 bases: TGTGCCAGCAGTTATAAACAGGGGGATGGCTACACCTTC. It yields the protein CASSYKQGDGYTF. The gene calls are TRBV6-5 and TRBJ1-2, with 8 bases lining up with TRBD1. V shed 3 bases and J 6 bases; nucleotides not matched to a gene: 3. Per the germline V gene, CDR1 is MNHEY and CDR2 is SVGAGI. The CDR3 covers 13 residues.